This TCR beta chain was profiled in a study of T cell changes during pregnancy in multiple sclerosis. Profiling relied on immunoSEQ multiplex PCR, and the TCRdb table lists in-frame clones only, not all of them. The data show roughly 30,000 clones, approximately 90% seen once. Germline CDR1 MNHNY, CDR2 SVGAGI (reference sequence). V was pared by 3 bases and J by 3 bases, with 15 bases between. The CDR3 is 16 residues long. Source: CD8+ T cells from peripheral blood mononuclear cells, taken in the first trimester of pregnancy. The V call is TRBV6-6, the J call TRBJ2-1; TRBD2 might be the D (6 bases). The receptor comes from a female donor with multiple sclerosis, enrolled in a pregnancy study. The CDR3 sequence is CASSYPQRGVYNEQFF. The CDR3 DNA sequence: TGTGCCAGCAGTTATCCTCAGCGCGGGGTCTACAATGAGCAGTTCTTC.